The rows below give T cell receptor beta chains drawn from one sample of a study of beta chain features in type 1 diabetes. Method: immunoSEQ multiplex PCR; TCRdb's copy keeps in-frame clones and lacks some. The table records 100,000 to 150,000 clones, 9% of them present only once. Sequenced: central memory CD4+ T cells from blood. The receptors here all came from a man in his thirties or forties with type 1 diabetes. CDR3s include the opening cysteine and the closing phenylalanine or tryptophan. The D gene is left open where the match is weak. A row's size may be missing; if present it is once, few, many or a size class.

size,D,J,V,DNA,CDR3
-,-,TRBJ2-3,TRBV5-1,TGCGCCAGCAGCTTGGAAGCGGCGTATGGAAATACGCAGTATTTT,CASSLEAAYGNTQYF
-,-,TRBJ2-5,TRBV6-5,TGTGCCAGCAGTTACTCGGAAGGGGCTGGAGAGACCCAGTACTTC,CASSYSEGAGETQYF
-,-,TRBJ1-3,TRBV9,TGTGCCAGCCGCGGGGGGGCTGGAAACACCATATATTTT,CASRGGAGNTIYF
few,TRBD1,TRBJ1-4,TRBV29-1,TGCAGCGTTTTATCCGGGACAGGAATGGAAAAACTGTTTTTT,CSVLSGTGMEKLFF
few,-,TRBJ1-4,TRBV2,TGTGCCAGCAAGACAGAAAAACTGTTTTTT,CASKTEKLFF
few,-,TRBJ2-3,TRBV5-1,TGCGCCAGCAGCTTATCCCCTTCGGATACGCAGTATTTT,CASSLSPSDTQYF
-,-,TRBJ2-1,TRBV4-2,TGTGCCAGCAGCCCCGGGACATCTTTCTACAATGAGCAGTTCTTC,CASSPGTSFYNEQFF
-,-,TRBJ2-6,TRBV4-2,TGTGCCAGCAGCCAAGCATGGGGAGATGGGGCCAACGTCCTGACTTTC,CASSQAWGDGANVLTF
-,TRBD1,TRBJ1-2,TRBV2,TGTGCCAGCAGTGCGGGACAGGGGAACTATGGCTACACCTTC,CASSAGQGNYGYTF
-,TRBD2,TRBJ2-3,TRBV9,TGTGCCAGCAGCGTAGTTAGCGGGGGTTCAAACACAGATACGCAGTATTTT,CASSVVSGGSNTDTQYF